This T cell receptor beta chain was identified in a study of response to subunit inactivated influenza vaccine. Findings and limits, study-wide: Few new T cells, the authors suggested, are recruited by each seasonal influenza vaccination.

TCRdb recomputed calls from the RT-PCR reads with MiXCR, one row per CDR3 protein. The table has a few hundred thousand distinct CDR3 sequences, approximately 11% seen once. V dropped 3 bases and J dropped 1 base, with 9 bases sitting between them. The CDR3 is made up of 14 amino acids. Germline lookup yields CDR1 MNHEY and CDR2 SMNVEV (reference sequence). The table lists this clonotype with many counts. Its antigen is not known. V usage is TRBV27 and J usage is TRBJ1-1, with TRBD1 as a possible D gene (6 bases). The TCR sequence derives from a man aged 50-59 years who received an inactivated influenza vaccine. The specimen was PBMCs from blood, collected 45 days after vaccination. Here the CDR3 DNA reads TGTGCCAGCAGTTTGGGGGGGGCGAACACTGAAGCTTTCTTT. This encodes CASSLGGANTEAFF.